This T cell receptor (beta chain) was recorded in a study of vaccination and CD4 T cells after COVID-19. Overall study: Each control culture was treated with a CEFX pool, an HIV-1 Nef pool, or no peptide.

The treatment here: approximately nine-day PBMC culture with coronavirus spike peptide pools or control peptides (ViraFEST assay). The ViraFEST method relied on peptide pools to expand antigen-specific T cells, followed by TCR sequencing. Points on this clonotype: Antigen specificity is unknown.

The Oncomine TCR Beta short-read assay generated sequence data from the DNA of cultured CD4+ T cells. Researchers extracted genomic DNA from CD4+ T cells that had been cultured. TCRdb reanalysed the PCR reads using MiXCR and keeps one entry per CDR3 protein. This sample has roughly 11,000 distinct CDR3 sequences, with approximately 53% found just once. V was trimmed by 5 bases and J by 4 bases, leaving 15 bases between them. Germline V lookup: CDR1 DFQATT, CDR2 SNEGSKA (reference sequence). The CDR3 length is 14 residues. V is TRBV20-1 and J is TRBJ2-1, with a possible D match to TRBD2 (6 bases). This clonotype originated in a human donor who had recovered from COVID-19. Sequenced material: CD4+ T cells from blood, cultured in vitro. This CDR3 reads CSAYHGGLYNEQFF. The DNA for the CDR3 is TGCAGTGCTTACCACGGGGGTCTTTACAATGAGCAGTTCTTC.